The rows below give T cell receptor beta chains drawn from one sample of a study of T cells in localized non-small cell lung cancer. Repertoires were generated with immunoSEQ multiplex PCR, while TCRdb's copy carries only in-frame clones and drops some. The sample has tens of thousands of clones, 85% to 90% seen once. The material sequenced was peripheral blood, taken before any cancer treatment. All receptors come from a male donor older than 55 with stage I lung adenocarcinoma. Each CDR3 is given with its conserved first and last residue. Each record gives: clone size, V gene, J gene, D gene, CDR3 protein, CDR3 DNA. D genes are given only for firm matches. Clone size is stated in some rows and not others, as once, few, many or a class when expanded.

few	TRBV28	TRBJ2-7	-	CASRPHRRQRLGEQYF	TGTGCCAGCAGACCTCACAGGAGGCAAAGGTTAGGCGAGCAGTACTTC
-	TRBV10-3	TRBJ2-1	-	CATADVYNEQFF	TGTGCCACAGCGGATGTCTACAATGAGCAGTTCTTC
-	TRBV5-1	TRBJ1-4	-	CASSLAGHTKDGEKLFF	TGCGCCAGCAGCTTGGCCGGCCATACCAAGGACGGTGAAAAACTGTTTTTT
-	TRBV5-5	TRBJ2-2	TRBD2	CASSSGTSGSVRELFF	TGTGCCAGCAGCTCCGGGACTAGCGGGAGTGTGAGGGAGCTGTTTTTT
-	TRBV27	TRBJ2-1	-	CASSSEWGEQFF	TGTGCCAGCAGCTCCGAGTGGGGTGAGCAGTTCTTC
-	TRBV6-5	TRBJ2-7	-	CASLNGALDEQYF	TGTGCCAGCTTAAACGGGGCTCTCGACGAGCAGTACTTC
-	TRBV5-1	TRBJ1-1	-	CASSLVGRGDTEAFF	TGCGCCAGCAGCTTGGTAGGCCGTGGGGACACTGAAGCTTTCTTT
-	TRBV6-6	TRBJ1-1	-	CASSYNTGRWTEAFF	TGTGCCAGCAGTTACAATACAGGGCGGTGGACTGAAGCTTTCTTT
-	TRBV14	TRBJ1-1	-	CASSQVPGGNTEAFF	TGTGCCAGCAGCCAAGTCCCCGGAGGGAACACTGAAGCTTTCTTT
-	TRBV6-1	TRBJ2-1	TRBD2	CASNALADSQFF	TGTGCCAGCAACGCCCTAGCGGATTCTCAGTTCTTC
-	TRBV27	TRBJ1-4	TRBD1	CASSLRPLQGANEKLFF	TGTGCCAGCAGTTTACGCCCGCTGCAGGGGGCTAATGAAAAACTGTTTTTT
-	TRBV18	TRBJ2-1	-	CASSPPKGRTPNNEQFF	TGTGCCAGCTCACCACCAAAAGGTCGAACGCCAAACAATGAGCAGTTCTTC
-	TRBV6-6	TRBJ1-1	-	CASSYRADTEAFF	TGTGCCAGCAGTTACCGTGCCGACACTGAAGCTTTCTTT
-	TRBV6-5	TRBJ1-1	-	CASSLTGLNEAFF	TGTGCCAGCAGCCTCACAGGACTAAATGAAGCTTTCTTT
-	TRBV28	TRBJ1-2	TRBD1	CASTGTVYGYTF	TGTGCCAGCACCGGGACAGTCTATGGCTACACCTTC
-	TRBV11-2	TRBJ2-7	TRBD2	CASSLSSYGTSGIYEQYF	TGTGCCAGCAGCCTTTCTAGCTATGGGACTAGCGGGATCTACGAGCAGTACTTC
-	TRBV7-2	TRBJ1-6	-	CASSYGVGRATVGSPLHF	TGTGCCAGCAGTTATGGGGTGGGAAGGGCGACCGTGGGATCACCCCTCCACTTT